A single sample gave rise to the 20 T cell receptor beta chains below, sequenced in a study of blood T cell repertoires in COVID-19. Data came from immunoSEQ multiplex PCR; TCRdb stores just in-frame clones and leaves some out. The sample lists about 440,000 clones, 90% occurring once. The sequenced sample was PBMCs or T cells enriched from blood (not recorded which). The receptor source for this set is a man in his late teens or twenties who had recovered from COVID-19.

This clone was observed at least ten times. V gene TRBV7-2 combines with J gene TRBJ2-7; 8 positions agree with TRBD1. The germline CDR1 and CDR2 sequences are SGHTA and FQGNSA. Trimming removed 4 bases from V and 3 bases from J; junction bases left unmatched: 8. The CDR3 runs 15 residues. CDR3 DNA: TGTGCCAGCAGCTCCGGACAGGGAGGTTACTACGAGCAGTACTTC. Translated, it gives CASSSGQGGYYEQYF.

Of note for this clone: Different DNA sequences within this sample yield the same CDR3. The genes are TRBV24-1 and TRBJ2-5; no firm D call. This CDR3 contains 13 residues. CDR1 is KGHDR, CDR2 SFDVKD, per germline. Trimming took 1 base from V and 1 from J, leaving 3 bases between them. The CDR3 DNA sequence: TGTGCCACCAGTGATTTCTTCCAAGAGACCCAGTACTTC. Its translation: CATSDFFQETQYF.

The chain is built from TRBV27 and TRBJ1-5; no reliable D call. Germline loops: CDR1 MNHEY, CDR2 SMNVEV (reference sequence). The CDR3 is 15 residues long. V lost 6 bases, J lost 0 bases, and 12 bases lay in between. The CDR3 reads CASRGREDSNQPQHF. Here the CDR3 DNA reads TGTGCCAGCAGGGGCCGGGAGGATAGCAATCAGCCCCAGCATTTT.

CDR3 sequence (DNA): TGTGCCAGTATCCATGGCGGATTAAACTATGGCTACACCTTC. As protein: CASIHGGLNYGYTF. The chain carries TRBV19 and TRBJ1-2; D gene ambiguous. With 7 bases removed from V and 2 bases from J, the gap between germline ends came to 14 bases. CDR3 length: 14 amino acids. Germline V CDR1 and CDR2: LNHDA, SQIVND (reference sequence).

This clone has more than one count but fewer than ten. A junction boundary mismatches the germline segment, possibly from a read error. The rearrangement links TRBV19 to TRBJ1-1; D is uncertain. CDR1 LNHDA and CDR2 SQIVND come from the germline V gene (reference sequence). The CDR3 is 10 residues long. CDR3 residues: CPRRWTEAFF. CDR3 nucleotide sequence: TGCCCGAGGAGATGGACTGAAGCTTTCTTT.

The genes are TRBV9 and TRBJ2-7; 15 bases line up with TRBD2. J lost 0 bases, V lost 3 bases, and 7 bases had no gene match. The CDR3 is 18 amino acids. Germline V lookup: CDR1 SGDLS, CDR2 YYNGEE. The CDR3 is CASSEGLAGGPRSYEQYF. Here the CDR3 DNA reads TGTGCCAGCAGCGAGGGACTAGCGGGAGGACCGCGCTCCTACGAGCAGTACTTC.

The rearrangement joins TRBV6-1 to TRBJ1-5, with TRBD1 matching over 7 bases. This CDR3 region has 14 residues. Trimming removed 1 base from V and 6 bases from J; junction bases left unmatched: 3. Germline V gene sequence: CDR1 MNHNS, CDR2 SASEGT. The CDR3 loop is CASSEVEGAQPQHF. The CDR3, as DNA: TGTGCCAGCAGTGAAGTGGAGGGGGCTCAGCCCCAGCATTTT.

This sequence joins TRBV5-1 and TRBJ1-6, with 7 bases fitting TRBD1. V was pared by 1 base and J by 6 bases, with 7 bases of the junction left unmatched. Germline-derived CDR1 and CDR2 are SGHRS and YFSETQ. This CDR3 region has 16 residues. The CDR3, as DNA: TGCGCCAGCAGCTTGATTACAGGGGCTGGTAATTCACCCCTCCACTTT. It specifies CASSLITGAGNSPLHF.

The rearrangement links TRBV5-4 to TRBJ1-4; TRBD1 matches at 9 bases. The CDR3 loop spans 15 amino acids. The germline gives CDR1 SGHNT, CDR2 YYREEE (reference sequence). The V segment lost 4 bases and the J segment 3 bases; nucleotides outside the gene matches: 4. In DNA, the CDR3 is TGTGCCAGCAGCACAAGACAGGGGGCTAATGAAAAACTGTTTTTT. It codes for CASSTRQGANEKLFF.

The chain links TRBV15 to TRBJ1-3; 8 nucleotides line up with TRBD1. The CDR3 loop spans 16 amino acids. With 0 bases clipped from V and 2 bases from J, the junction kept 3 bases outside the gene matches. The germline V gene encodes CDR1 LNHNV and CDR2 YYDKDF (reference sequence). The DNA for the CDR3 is TGTGCCACCAGCAGAGAAGGACAGGGAACTGGAAACACCATATATTTT. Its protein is CATSREGQGTGNTIYF.

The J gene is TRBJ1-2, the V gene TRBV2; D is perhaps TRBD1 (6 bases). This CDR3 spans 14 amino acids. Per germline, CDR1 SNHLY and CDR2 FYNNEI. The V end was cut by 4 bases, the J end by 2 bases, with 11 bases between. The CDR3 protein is CASSVQGQNYGYTF. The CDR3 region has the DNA TGTGCCAGCAGTGTTCAGGGACAAAACTATGGCTACACCTTC.

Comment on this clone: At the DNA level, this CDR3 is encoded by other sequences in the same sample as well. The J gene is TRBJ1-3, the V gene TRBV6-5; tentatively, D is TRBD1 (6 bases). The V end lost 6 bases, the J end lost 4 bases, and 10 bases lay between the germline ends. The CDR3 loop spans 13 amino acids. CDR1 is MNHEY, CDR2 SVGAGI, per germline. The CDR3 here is CASRQGSGNTIYF. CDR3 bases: TGTGCCAGCAGACAGGGCTCGGGAAACACCATATATTTT.

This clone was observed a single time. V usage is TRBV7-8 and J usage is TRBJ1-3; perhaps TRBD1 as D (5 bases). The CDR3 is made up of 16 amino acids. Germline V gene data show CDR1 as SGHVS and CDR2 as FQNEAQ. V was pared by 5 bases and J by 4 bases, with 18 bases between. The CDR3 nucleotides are TGTGCCAGCAGCCCCCAACCTCAGGGAAGGGGAAACACCATATATTTT. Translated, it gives CASSPQPQGRGNTIYF.

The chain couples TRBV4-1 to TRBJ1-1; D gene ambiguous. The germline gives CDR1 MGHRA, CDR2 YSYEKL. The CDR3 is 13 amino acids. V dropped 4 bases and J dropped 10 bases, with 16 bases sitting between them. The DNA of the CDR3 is TGCGCCAGCAGCCTACCAGACATCGCGGGAGCTTTCTTT. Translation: CASSLPDIAGAFF.

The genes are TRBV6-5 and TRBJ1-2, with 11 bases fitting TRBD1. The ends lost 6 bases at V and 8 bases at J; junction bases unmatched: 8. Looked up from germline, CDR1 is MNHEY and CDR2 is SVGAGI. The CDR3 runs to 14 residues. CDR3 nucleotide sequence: TGTGCCAGCAGACACGGACAGGGGGCCCCGGGCTACACCTTC. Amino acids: CASRHGQGAPGYTF.

The CDR3 sequence is CASSLRQVIQPQHF. In DNA, the CDR3 is TGTGCCAGCAGTTTACGACAGGTTATTCAGCCCCAGCATTTT. The chain carries TRBV28 and TRBJ1-5; D might be TRBD1 (6 bases). V was shortened by 2 bases and J by 6 bases, with 11 bases between the two germline ends. CDR3 size: 14 residues. Germline loops: CDR1 MDHEN, CDR2 SYDVKM.

This CDR3 is CASSSGASLAGNTIYF. In DNA, the CDR3 is TGTGCCAGCAGCTCGGGTGCGAGTTTGGCAGGAAACACCATATATTTT. The chain links TRBV4-2 to TRBJ1-3; no reliable D call. The V and J ends lost 5 bases and 4 bases respectively, with 18 bases between them. Germline V lookup: CDR1 LGHNA, CDR2 YNFKEQ. This CDR3 comprises 16 residues.

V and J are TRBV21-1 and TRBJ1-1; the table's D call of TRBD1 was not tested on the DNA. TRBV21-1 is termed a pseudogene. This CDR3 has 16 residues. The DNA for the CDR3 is TGTGCCAGCAGCAAAGCTTTGGGGCAGGGCAACACTGAAGCTTTCTTT. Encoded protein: CASSKALGQGNTEAFF.

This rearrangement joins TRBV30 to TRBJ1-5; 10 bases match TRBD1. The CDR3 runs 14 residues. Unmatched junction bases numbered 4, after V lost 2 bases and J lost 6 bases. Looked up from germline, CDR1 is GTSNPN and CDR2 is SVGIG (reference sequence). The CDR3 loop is CAWSHGQGGQPQHF. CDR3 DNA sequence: TGTGCCTGGAGTCACGGACAGGGGGGTCAGCCCCAGCATTTT.

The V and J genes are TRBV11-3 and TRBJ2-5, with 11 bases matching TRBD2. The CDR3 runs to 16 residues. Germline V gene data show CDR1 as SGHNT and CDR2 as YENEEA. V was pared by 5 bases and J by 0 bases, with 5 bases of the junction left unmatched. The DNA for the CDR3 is TGTGCCAGCAGCGAGAGACTAGCGGGGTACCAAGAGACCCAGTACTTC. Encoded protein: CASSERLAGYQETQYF.